This TCR beta chain was captured in a study of cytomegalovirus exposure and HLA in healthy donors. The PCR employed 60 Vbeta primers together with 13 Jbeta primers. Repertoires were generated with immunoSEQ multiplex PCR, while TCRdb's copy carries only in-frame clones and drops some. The table shows around 140,000 clones, with around 65% occurring only once. Regarding the study as a whole: In a later analysis, specific HLA alleles were associated with more than 15,000 TCR beta sequences at a 0.05 false discovery rate. Later analysis showed TCR association rates varying by HLA locus, highest for DRB1 and lowest for HLA-C.

In regard to this clone: Its target is not known.

The sample comprised PBMCs. This TCR came from a male donor in good health and CMV-seronegative.

The CDR3 is CASSPLEGTLNEKLFF. CDR3 DNA: TGTGCCAGCTCACCACTTGAGGGAACCCTTAATGAAAAACTGTTTTTT. The chain combines TRBV18 with TRBJ1-4; D is ambiguous. The germline V gene encodes CDR1 KGHSH and CDR2 LQKENI. V was cut by 1 base and J by 4 bases, with 13 bases left in between. The CDR3 extends over 16 amino acids.